The 19 T cell receptor beta chains in this list originate from one sample, sequenced in a study of T cell repertoires in cytomegalovirus infection. TCRdb itself ran the reads through MiXCR, one entry per CDR3 protein. The data show about 900,000 distinct CDR3 sequences, less than 40% seen once. Their target antigens are unknown. The input for sequencing was cultured CD8+ T cells from PBMCs, taken from culture after CMV antigen stimulation. Receptors originate from a human donor in good health (CMV status not recorded). Some clones in this sample may be carry-over from other donors' samples.

The chain links TRBV19 to TRBJ1-2, with D maybe TRBD1 (5 bases). V gave up 5 bases and J gave up 5 bases, with 15 bases separating them. The CDR3 has 14 amino acids. Germline V gene data show CDR1 as LNHDA and CDR2 as SQIVND (reference sequence). This CDR3 reads CASSPGPWVYGYTF. CDR3 nucleotides: TGTGCCAGTAGTCCGGGACCCTGGGTGTATGGCTACACCTTC.

The sample holds a few counts of this clonotype. This sequence joins TRBV27 and TRBJ2-1, with D perhaps TRBD2 (7 bases). V was trimmed by 5 bases and J by 4 bases, leaving 18 bases between them. Germline V gives CDR1 MNHEY, CDR2 SMNVEV (reference sequence). The CDR3 spans 16 residues. Here the CDR3 DNA reads TGTGCCAGCAGTGGGAGGGGGGCCCCCCCTTACAATGAGCAGTTCTTC. Translated, it gives CASSGRGAPPYNEQFF.

This clonotype has just a few counts. The chain joins TRBV11-3 to TRBJ2-2; D unclear. This CDR3 spans 13 amino acids. CDR1 is SGHNT, CDR2 YENEEA, per germline. Trimming shortened V by 5 bases and J by 7 bases, and 11 bases separated the two germline ends. As DNA, the CDR3 is TGTGCCAGCAGCAATGCACCGAACGGGGAGCTGTTTTTT. It specifies CASSNAPNGELFF. The full variable domain, completed using reference TRBV11-3 and TRBJ2-2, is EAGVVQSPRYKIIEKKQPVAFWCNPISGHNTLYWYLQNLGQGPELLIRYENEEAVDDSQLPKDRFSAERLKGVDSTLKIQPAELGDSAVYLCASSNAPNGELFFGEGSRLTVL.

This clonotype was detected only a few times. The chain couples TRBV10-3 to TRBJ1-1, with D maybe TRBD1 (5 bases). The CDR3 has 14 amino acids. V was shortened by 2 bases and J by 4 bases, with 11 bases between the two germline ends. Germline V CDR1 and CDR2: ENHRY, SYGVKD. The CDR3 region has the DNA TGTGCCATCAGTGAGGAGAGGGGACCCACTGAAGCTTTCTTT. This sequence encodes CAISEERGPTEAFF.

This clonotype was counted only a few times. The DNA of the CDR3 is TGTGCCGGGAAGGCTAACTATGGCTACACCTTC. Translating gives CAGKANYGYTF. The rearrangement joins TRBV19 to TRBJ1-2; D call uncertain. V lost 11 bases and J lost 0, with 7 bases in between. Per germline, CDR1 LNHDA and CDR2 SQIVND (reference sequence). The CDR3 runs 11 residues.

The rearrangement uses TRBV2 and TRBJ2-2, with D uncertain. The CDR3 spans 13 residues. CDR1 SNHLY and CDR2 FYNNEI come from the germline V gene. V shed 1 base and J shed 6 bases, with 6 bases lying between them. The CDR3 loop reads CASSEVVSGELFF. The CDR3 coding sequence is TGTGCCAGCAGTGAAGTAGTGTCCGGGGAGCTGTTTTTT.

This clonotype appeared a few times. The chain uses TRBV5-6 and TRBJ2-7; 8 bases map to TRBD1. The V segment lost 4 bases and the J segment 7 bases; nucleotides outside the gene matches: 7. Per the germline V gene, CDR1 is SGHDT and CDR2 is YYEEEE. The CDR3 runs 13 residues. The CDR3 is CASSPRTGNEQYF. The DNA of the CDR3 is TGTGCCAGCAGCCCTAGGACAGGGAATGAGCAGTACTTC. The complete variable domain, with remaining parts taken from reference TRBV5-6 and TRBJ2-7, reads DAGVTQSPTHLIKTRGQQVTLRCSPKSGHDTVSWYQQALGQGPQFIFQYYEEEERQRGNFPDRFSGHQFPNYSSELNVNALLLGDSALYLCASSPRTGNEQYFGPGTRLTVT.

This clonotype was seen a handful of times. V and J are TRBV2 and TRBJ2-7; D is unclear. The CDR3 is 14 amino acids. Per germline, CDR1 SNHLY and CDR2 FYNNEI. Trimming stripped 2 bases from V and 2 bases from J, with 10 bases between. CDR3 loop: CASSEHTQAYEQYV. Here the CDR3 DNA reads TGTGCCAGCAGTGAACACACGCAGGCCTACGAGCAGTACGTC.

V is TRBV9 and J is TRBJ2-5, with 7 bases fitting TRBD1. The CDR3 has 14 residues. Per germline, CDR1 SGDLS and CDR2 YYNGEE. With 1 base clipped from V and 2 bases from J, the junction kept 2 bases outside the gene matches. Written as DNA, the CDR3 is TGTGCCAGCAGCGTAAAACAGGGGCAAGAGACCCAGTACTTC. Encoded protein: CASSVKQGQETQYF. Full variable domain (rest looked up from reference TRBV9 and TRBJ2-5): DSGVTQTPKHLITATGQRVTLRCSPRSGDLSVYWYQQSLDQGLQFLIQYYNGEERAKGNILERFSAQQFPDLHSELNLSSLELGDSALYFCASSVKQGQETQYFGPGTRLLVL.

This clonotype was found a few times. The rearrangement joins TRBV6-1 to TRBJ2-7; either TRBD1 or TRBD2 may fit D (5 bases each). Trimming left V 7 bases short and J 1 base short, with 20 bases between. The CDR3 consists of 16 residues. Germline V lookup: CDR1 MNHNS, CDR2 SASEGT. The DNA of the CDR3 is TGTGCCAGCAATCCCGAGGGAAGGGGCGTATCCTACGAGCAGTACTTC. As protein: CASNPEGRGVSYEQYF.

The chain links TRBV15 to TRBJ2-5; 9 bases fit TRBD2. This CDR3 region has 17 residues. Per germline, CDR1 LNHNV and CDR2 YYDKDF (reference sequence). Unmatched junction bases numbered 11, after V lost 1 base and J lost 5 bases. The CDR3 DNA follows: TGTGCCACCAGCAGAGGGCTAGCGGGGAGTAAGGAGGAGACCCAGTACTTC. Amino acid sequence: CATSRGLAGSKEETQYF. The full variable domain, its missing parts supplied by reference TRBV15 and TRBJ2-5, is DAMVIQNPRYQVTQFGKPVTLSCSQTLNHNVMYWYQQKSSQAPKLLFHYYDKDFNNEADTPDNFQSRRPNTSFCFLDIRSPGLGDTAMYLCATSRGLAGSKEETQYFGPGTRLLVL.

The rearrangement links TRBV4-3 to TRBJ1-3; maybe TRBD1 (6 bases). The CDR3 is 16 residues long. V was clipped by 1 base and J by 0 bases, with 10 bases between them. The V gene's germline CDR1 is LGHNA and CDR2 YSLEER. The CDR3 bases are TGCGCCAGCAGCCAAGGAAGAGGGGGCTCTGGAAACACCATATATTTT. Its protein is CASSQGRGGSGNTIYF.

This chain connects TRBV6-6 to TRBJ2-3; D remains ambiguous. The CDR3 spans 14 residues. V was cut by 0 bases and J by 4 bases, with 8 bases left in between. Germline V gives CDR1 MNHNY, CDR2 SVGAGI (reference sequence). CDR3 sequence: CASSYSRIPDTQYF. The CDR3, as DNA: TGTGCCAGCAGTTACTCAAGGATACCAGATACGCAGTATTTT.

The chain has TRBV27 and TRBJ2-1; D may match TRBD1 or TRBD2 (5 bases each). The CDR3 consists of 14 residues. Germline CDR1 is MNHEY and CDR2 is SMNVEV (reference sequence). Between the trimmed V and J ends, which lost 6 bases and 2 bases, there was a span of 11 bases. The CDR3 bases are TGTGCCAGCAGAGACGAGGGGCCCTACAATGAGCAGTTCTTC. This gives the protein CASRDEGPYNEQFF.

The chain carries TRBV25-1 and TRBJ2-6; tentatively, D is TRBD2 (7 bases). V was pared by 0 bases and J by 0 bases, with 15 bases between. From germline, CDR1 is MGHDK and CDR2 SYGVNS. The CDR3 consists of 19 residues. CDR3 loop: CASSEYFKGGSSGANVLTF. DNA for the CDR3: TGTGCCAGCAGTGAATATTTTAAGGGGGGGAGCTCTGGGGCCAACGTCCTGACTTTC.

The rearrangement links TRBV7-9 to TRBJ2-1; 9 bases match TRBD2. This CDR3 has 17 amino acids. V shed 3 bases and J 5 bases; nucleotides not matched to a gene: 11. The germline gives CDR1 SEHNR, CDR2 FQNEAQ (reference sequence). This chain's CDR3 is CASSFERRGGVNNEQFF. DNA for the CDR3: TGTGCCAGCAGCTTCGAAAGGCGGGGGGGCGTAAACAATGAGCAGTTCTTC.

This clonotype was observed a handful of times. The chain couples TRBV7-6 to TRBJ2-2, with 11 positions matching TRBD1. The germline V gene has CDR1 SGHVS and CDR2 FNYEAQ. Trimming at V came to 3 bases and at J to 7 bases, leaving 7 bases not matched to a gene. This CDR3 has 16 amino acids. The CDR3 DNA reads as TGTGCCAGCAGCTTGCCCGGACAGGGGGCGTTCGGGGAGCTGTTTTTT. The encoded protein is CASSLPGQGAFGELFF.

The CDR3 reads CASTGGAGGITDTQYF. The CDR3 nucleotides are TGTGCCAGCACCGGGGGGGCGGGGGGAATCACAGATACGCAGTATTTT. V usage is TRBV2 and J usage is TRBJ2-3; 8 bases map to TRBD2. Germline trimming cut 7 bases from V and 2 bases from J; bases unmatched to any gene: 11. Germline V CDR1 and CDR2: SNHLY, FYNNEI. The CDR3 contains 16 residues.

V usage is TRBV29-1 and J usage is TRBJ2-3; D ambiguous. The CDR3 is 12 residues long. Germline-derived CDR1 and CDR2 are SQVTM and ANQGSEA. The V end was cut by 7 bases, the J end by 1 base, with 9 bases between. The CDR3 DNA follows: TGCAGCGCCCTGTCTGGCACAGATACGCAGTATTTT. Translating gives CSALSGTDTQYF.